The following is a T cell receptor beta chain sequence with its context. This record comes from a study of blood T cell repertoires in COVID-19. Across the study: The study drew acute and convalescent COVID-19 samples from the United States, Italy and Spain.

Assay: immunoSEQ multiplex PCR; the TCRdb copy retains only in-frame clones and omits some. The sample shows about 480,000 clones, approximately 88% of them seen only once. The CDR3 spans 14 residues. V lost 3 bases and J lost 5; bases outside the gene matches: 4. In germline, CDR1 is MNHEY, CDR2 SMNVEV (reference sequence). All enrollees were roughly 18 to 89 years old and from around 25 US areas. Cohort allocation depended upon clinical history that participants reported. Recovery among Cohort 3 donors was established by two negative PCRs, clearance, or symptom resolution. Sequenced material: PBMCs or T cells enriched from blood (not recorded which). The chain recombines TRBV27 with TRBJ2-5; 9 bases are shared with TRBD1. The sequence was obtained from a woman in her 40s who had recovered from COVID-19. Here the CDR3 reads CASSFRTGVETQYF. DNA of the CDR3: TGTGCCAGCAGTTTCAGGACAGGGGTGGAGACCCAGTACTTC.